This T cell receptor beta chain was obtained from a study of OX40 agonist ivuxolimab in advanced cancers. Across the study: One hepatocellular carcinoma and a couple of cutaneous melanoma patients partially responded.

Profiling relied on immunoSEQ multiplex PCR, and the TCRdb table lists in-frame clones only, not all of them. The profile covers tens of thousands of clones, with around 78% appearing a single time and around 59% taken by the ten largest. The CDR3 contains 12 residues. The V end was cut by 0 bases, the J end by 8 bases, with 8 bases between. Germline V lookup: CDR1 SGHRS, CDR2 YFSETQ. The sample holds one count of this clone. The V gene is TRBV5-1, the J gene TRBJ1-1; D is undetermined. The clonotype comes from an adult with an advanced solid tumor such as melanoma, head and neck, liver or kidney cancer. Here the sequenced sample was CD4+ or CD8+ T cells sorted from blood, taken in a trial of the OX40 agonist ivuxolimab. CDR3 DNA: TGCGCCAGCAGCTTGGAAGGCATAGAAGCTTTCTTT. Its translation: CASSLEGIEAFF.